A single sample is the source of the 5 T cell receptor beta chains below, sequenced in a study of post-analysis software for immune sequencing data. Whole-study findings and limits: Patients had higher frequencies than controls of about 5 TRBV segments, including TRBV5-6, TRBV5-1 and TRBV20-1.

These receptors have no known antigen. TCR beta libraries were prepared from cDNA with unique molecular identifiers. MiXCR, applied by TCRdb to the PCR reads, yields one record per CDR3 protein. The sample has roughly 700,000 distinct CDR3 sequences; about 32% are singletons. Sequencing used blood. The receptors shown here come from a girl aged 5-17 years with multiple sclerosis.

This clonotype showed up just a few times. This chain joins TRBV25-1 and TRBJ1-4, with D unclear. Per germline, CDR1 MGHDK and CDR2 SYGVNS. Trimming cost V 6 bases and J 7 bases, with 15 bases left between them. The CDR3 length is 14 residues. CDR3: CASRWGGATEKLFF. CDR3 nucleotides: TGTGCCAGCAGGTGGGGTGGAGCGACTGAAAAACTGTTTTTT.

The genes are TRBV20-1 and TRBJ1-5, with 8 bases matching TRBD1. Germline-derived CDR1 and CDR2 are DFQATT and SNEGSKA (reference sequence). This CDR3 has 14 amino acids. J lost 2 bases, V lost 5 bases, and 5 bases had no gene match. The CDR3: CSAVQGAGNQPQHF. CDR3 coding DNA: TGCAGTGCTGTGCAGGGGGCGGGCAATCAGCCCCAGCATTTT.

The chain employs TRBV18 and TRBJ1-2; D is perhaps TRBD1 (6 bases). Looked up from germline, CDR1 is KGHSH and CDR2 is LQKENI. CDR3 length: 14 amino acids. Between the trimmed V and J ends, which lost 2 bases and 5 bases, there was a span of 12 bases. The CDR3 coding sequence is TGTGCCAGCTCACCAGACAGGAATCCTTATGGCTACACCTTC. Translated: CASSPDRNPYGYTF.

This clonotype was recorded a few times. The chain links TRBV4-3 to TRBJ2-7; weak D call: TRBD2 (6 bases). Germline loops: CDR1 LGHNA, CDR2 YSLEER. CDR3 size: 16 residues. Trimming took off 0 bases at V and 2 bases at J, with 14 bases between the two ends. CDR3 sequence (DNA): TGCGCCAGCAGCCAAGAATGGCCGGGGGTTACCTACGAGCAGTACTTC. It translates to CASSQEWPGVTYEQYF.

The chain links TRBV5-5 to TRBJ1-4; D is unresolved. Germline CDR1 reads SGHKS; CDR2 reads YYEKEE (reference sequence). The germline V and J ends were trimmed by 2 bases and 3 bases, with 11 bases remaining between them. The CDR3 has 15 residues. The CDR3: CASSFTTGPNEKLFF. As DNA, the CDR3 is TGTGCCAGCAGCTTTACGACCGGGCCTAATGAAAAACTGTTTTTT.